This T cell receptor beta chain appears in the sequencing data of a study of T and B cells in COVID-19 patients (dated by TCRdb to 2020 to 2021). Broadly, across the study: Using TRB and IGH repertoire sequencing of peripheral blood, the study characterized adaptive immunity in COVID-19 patients who had active infection or had recovered. A recovered cohort comprised some 19 patients contributing about 20 samples, mostly after mild to moderate COVID-19 managed as outpatients. A median age of roughly 35 years was recorded in the recovered cohort versus around 67 years in the active-infection cohort. In the active-infection cohort, about 60% of the roughly 20 patients were critically ill and required mechanical ventilation or ECMO. In the active-infection cohort, about 90% of the roughly 20 patients had comorbidities linked to unfavorable COVID-19 outcome. Over 7 million TCR sequences were analysed from a TCR and BCR sequence repository that comprised 37 patients and 60 to 80 time points. A couple of patients were in both the active and recovered cohorts because samples existed from active disease and from after recovery. An age-matched reference group of around 42 healthy donors negative for COVID-19 antibodies served as the comparison for repertoire analyses. As many as 9 follow-up blood samples were taken per patient, and some of the samples covered different disease stages within the same individual.

A note on this clonotype: Its target antigen remains unknown. Base qualities were left out, and no much larger clone turns up one base away.

Overall results and qualifications from the work: The cohort was judged too small for assessing how HLA contributes to COVID-19 susceptibility or severity. Specific T cell subsets (CD4+/Treg/CD8+) and sorted SARS-CoV-2-responsive or tetramer+ T cells had not yet been sequenced, and these experiments were ongoing. A total of 2,331 TCR clusters were exclusive to the recovered cohort, and about 31 of those clusters were low-pGen clusters. Patients with COVID-19 were reported to show strongly skewed TRBV/TRBJ gene usage. Blood samples obtained from mildly ill patients during symptoms, as well as early samples obtained from severe cases, were available only in scarce numbers. It was stated that prospective validation of the reported TCR clusters was required before the clusters could be put to clinical use. In active COVID-19, TRB repertoires were highly clonal, while at recovery, diversity and richness increased above the levels seen in healthy donors.

CDR1 and CDR2 are drawn from the germline V gene: SGHRS, YFSETQ. Trimming takes 2 bases from V and 2 bases from J, and the germline ends sit 12 bases apart. The CDR3 numbers 15 residues from cysteine through phenylalanine. Kept here is only the CDR3 DNA, which spans 45 bases and is read in frame from base 1. TCRdb names Illumina MiSeq as the instrument used. TRB rearrangements were amplified by multiplex PCR with BIOMED2 TRB-A/B primer pools. Illumina-compatible adapters and 7-nucleotide sample barcodes were added to the amplicons in two consecutive PCRs. Phusion HS II polymerase was used for all library PCRs. The amplicons were purified from gel with the NucleoSpin Gel and PCR Clean-up kit, measured on Qubit, and combined at 4 nM. Amplicon pool quality was checked on an Agilent 2100 Bioanalyzer before Illumina next-generation sequencing. The authors' analysis ran thus. Annotation of TRB rearrangements was done in MiXCR 3.0.8 with the default MiXCR reference library. Non-productive reads and sequences with fewer than 2 reads were removed, and every unique CDR3 nucleotide sequence was treated as one clone. Clonality, diversity, richness and V-J gene usage were calculated in R 3.5.1. GLIPH2 was used to cluster TCRs based on CDR3 similarity, and OLGA was used to calculate the generation probabilities. GLIPH2 clusters were kept only when the clusters contained at least four unique TCR clonotypes present in at least three individuals. TCRdb cleaned the public reads at Q25 with fastp, built clones with MiXCR and kept in-frame beta chains. Rows matching on CDR3 protein sequence are summarized as one entry with the most common DNA and genes. The V and J calls were not made by the authors but by TCRdb's processing. In this sample the table shows approximately 15,000 distinct CDR3 sequences, 25% to 30% of which occur a single time. The leading ten clones occupy roughly 1.2% of the sample.

Genomic DNA extracted from blood was used in amounts of about 250-550 ng for amplification of TRB repertoires. This sequence uses TRBV5-1 and TRBJ2-3; the D gene is perhaps TRBD2, from 5 matching bases. Sequenced input: blood. The TCR sequence derives from a human donor who had recovered from COVID-19. DNA sequence: TGCGCCAGCAGCTTAGCGGCCCGTTACACAGATACGCAGTATTTT. This is translated as CASSLAARYTDTQYF.